The subject of this entry is one T cell receptor beta chain. The sample belongs to a study of T cell responses to AZD1222 COVID-19 vaccine. This CDR3 contains 15 residues. Method: immunoSEQ multiplex PCR; TCRdb's copy keeps in-frame clones and lacks some. The sample lists some 200,000 clones, just over 90% occurring once. The sequencing here drew on peripheral blood, taken on day 0 of AZD1222 vaccination. The V gene is TRBV21-1, the J gene TRBJ2-7; TRBD1 is the table's D call and was not checked against the DNA. TRBV21-1 is a pseudogene segment. This TCR came from an adult in good health. The CDR3 DNA reads TGTGCCAGCAGCAAAAGGACAGCAGATTCCTACGAGCAGTACTTC. Translation: CASSKRTADSYEQYF.